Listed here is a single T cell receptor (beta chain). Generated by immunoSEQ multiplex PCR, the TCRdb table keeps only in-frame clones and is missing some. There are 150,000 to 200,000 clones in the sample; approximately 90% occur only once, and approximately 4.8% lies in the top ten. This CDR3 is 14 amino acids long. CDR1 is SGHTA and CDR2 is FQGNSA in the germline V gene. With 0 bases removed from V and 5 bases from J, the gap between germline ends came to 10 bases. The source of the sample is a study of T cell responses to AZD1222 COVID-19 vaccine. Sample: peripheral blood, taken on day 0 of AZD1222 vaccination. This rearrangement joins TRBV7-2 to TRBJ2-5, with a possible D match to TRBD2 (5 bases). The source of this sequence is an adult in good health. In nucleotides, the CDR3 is TGTGCCAGCAGCTTAGCCCGGGATGTGGAGACCCAGTACTTC. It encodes CASSLARDVETQYF.